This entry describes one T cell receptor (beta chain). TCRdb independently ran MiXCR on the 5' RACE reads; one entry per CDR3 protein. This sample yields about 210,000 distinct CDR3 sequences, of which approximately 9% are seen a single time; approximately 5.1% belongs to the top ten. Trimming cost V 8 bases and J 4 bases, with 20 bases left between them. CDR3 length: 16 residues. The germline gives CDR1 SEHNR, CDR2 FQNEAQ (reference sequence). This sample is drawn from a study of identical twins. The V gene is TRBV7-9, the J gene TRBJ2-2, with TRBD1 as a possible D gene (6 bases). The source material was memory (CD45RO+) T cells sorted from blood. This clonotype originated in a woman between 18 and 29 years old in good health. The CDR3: CASPTLPGHTTGELFF. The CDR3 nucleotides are TGTGCCAGCCCAACGCTACCGGGACACACCACCGGGGAGCTGTTTTTT.